The present entry profiles one TCR beta chain with its context. The antigen this receptor binds is unknown. The sample holds no much larger clone one base away, and base qualities are not on file. The cysteine opens and the phenylalanine closes a CDR3 of 13 amino acids. Only CDR3 DNA is held: 39 bases, read in frame from base 1. CDR1 MNHEY and CDR2 SMNVEV were looked up in the germline V gene (reference sequence). V lost 6 bases and J lost 7 bases; the stretch between them is 15 bases long. Synovial fluid samples were matched to blood samples from the same ankylosing spondylitis patients. The data stem from a study of CD8 T cells in ankylosing spondylitis (dated by TCRdb to about 2017). Notes on the research overall: The study profiled T cell receptor beta repertoires in healthy donors and ankylosing spondylitis patients to find disease-linked TCR variants. In total, the full study cohort was made up of approximately 99 healthy donors and approximately 24 ankylosing spondylitis patients. Peripheral blood samples were taken, and synovial fluid was additionally collected from ankylosing spondylitis patients.

These reads were obtained on an Illumina HiSeq 2500. Quantitative 5'-RACE with molecular barcodes was the method used to prepare the TCR beta libraries. Processing in the source paper ran as follows. A new computational method, built on a probabilistic model of VDJ rearrangement, was used to identify disease-linked TCR variants. TCRdb itself trimmed the public reads at Q25 with fastp, ran MiXCR and retained productive beta chains. Rows with one shared CDR3 protein collapse into an entry with the most common genes and DNA. V and J calls and clone size were set by TCRdb, not the authors. For this sample there are 150,000 to 200,000 distinct CDR3 sequences; approximately 32% appear just once. The top ten clones comprise around 6% of the sample. What the work shows at the level of the full study, not this receptor alone: Some TCR beta motif variants had previously been reported in synovial fluid and blood of reactive arthritis patients, which suggested common disease-initiation mechanisms. According to the report, matched synovial fluid samples from ankylosing spondylitis patients were significantly enriched for the disease-linked clones. A CD8+ phenotype was shown by the disease-linked clones, which were found at relatively low frequencies in peripheral blood. A TCR beta motif of roughly 8 highly homologous amino acid variants appeared characteristic of blood from ankylosing spondylitis patients.

Material: synovial fluid, either unsorted or a sorted T cell fraction (not recorded which). This receptor chain uses TRBV27 and TRBJ1-2, with the D segment identity uncertain. The clonotype comes from a male donor with ankylosing spondylitis. CDR3 region: CASSLDGRSGYTF. The sequence in DNA is TGTGCCAGCAGCCTAGACGGCAGGTCTGGCTACACCTTC.